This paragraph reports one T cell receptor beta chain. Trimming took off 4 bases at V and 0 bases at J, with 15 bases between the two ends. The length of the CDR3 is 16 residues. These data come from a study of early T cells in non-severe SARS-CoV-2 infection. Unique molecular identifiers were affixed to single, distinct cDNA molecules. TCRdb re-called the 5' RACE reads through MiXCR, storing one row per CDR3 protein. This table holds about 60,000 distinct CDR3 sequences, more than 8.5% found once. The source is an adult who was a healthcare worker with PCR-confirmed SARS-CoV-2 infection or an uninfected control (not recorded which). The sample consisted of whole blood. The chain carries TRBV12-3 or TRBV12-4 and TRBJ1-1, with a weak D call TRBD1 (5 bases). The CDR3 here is CASSSQTSGLNTEAFF. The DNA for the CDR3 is TGTGCCAGCAGTTCCCAAACCTCAGGGCTGAACACTGAAGCTTTCTTT.